The T cell receptor (beta chain) under discussion was sequenced for a study of blood T cells in healthy people across ages. Each donor gave around 9.3 milliliters of peripheral blood. Alongside a J-beta primer mix, a sample-barcoded 5' primer served in a second PCR lasting roughly 7 to 11 cycles. TCRdb passed the 5' RACE reads through MiXCR, listing each CDR3 protein once. Among hundreds of thousands of distinct CDR3 sequences, roughly 21% were seen once, and the ten largest hold approximately 3.6%. The sequence came from a man aged 70 or older in good health. The specimen sequenced was blood.

For the CDR3, the DNA is TGTGCCAGCAGCTTGGGAGTGGAGGAGAATTCACCCCTCCACTTT. It codes for CASSLGVEENSPLHF. The V and J genes are TRBV5-5 and TRBJ1-6; D is unresolved. The length of the CDR3 is 15 residues. Germline CDR1 SGHKS, CDR2 YYEKEE (reference sequence). V was clipped by 0 bases and J by 7 bases, with 11 bases between them.